This T cell receptor beta chain was recovered during a study of vaccination effects on CD4 cells after COVID-19. Looking at the study overall: Following the second dose by a median of 72 days, the post-vaccine samples were obtained.

Study-level results: Early post-infection timepoints were absent, and convalescent patients were few.

Antigen-specific CD4+ T cells were expanded (with viral peptide pools) by the ViraFEST assay ahead of sequencing. Investigators separated out CD4+ T cells once 10 days of culture had passed. Two-dose BNT162b2 or mRNA-1273 vaccination was given to participants. Replacing half the medium with IL-2 medium was done on days 3 and 7. TCRdb's copy holds only in-frame clones and misses some; the assay was immunoSEQ multiplex PCR. The table lists 35,000 to 40,000 clones, 82% of them singletons. Concerning this clone: Its specificity is unknown.

The sequencing used CD4+ T cells from PBMCs cultured with HCoV-NL63 spike peptides, collected after COVID-19 vaccination. The receptor comes from a human donor who received a COVID-19 vaccine. Some clones in this sample may be carry-over from other donors' samples.

CDR3 sequence (DNA): TGTGCCAGTAGTCGCGTGAGGCAGGGTATCAATCAGCCCCAGCATTTT. This encodes CASSRVRQGINQPQHF. The rearrangement links TRBV19 to TRBJ1-5; tentatively, D is TRBD1 (5 bases). This CDR3 has 16 amino acids. Germline V lookup: CDR1 LNHDA, CDR2 SQIVND (reference sequence). Trimming shortened V by 5 bases and J by 3 bases, and 17 bases separated the two germline ends.